There are many counts of the clone carrying this T cell receptor (beta chain). The antigen is unknown. The V gene's germline CDR1 is SGHTA and CDR2 FQGTGA. V gave up 2 bases and J gave up 2 bases, with 9 bases separating them. This CDR3 region has 14 residues. The sample is drawn from a study of regulatory T cells in long-lasting Graves disease. Study information: Persistent Graves' disease meant over 5 years of antithyroid drugs with positive TSH receptor antibodies.

The time point denotes: persistent/refractory GD, antithyroid drugs over 5 years with positive TRAb. Preparation of the TCR library used RNA extracted from PBMCs. Roughly 9.8 milliliters of peripheral blood went into EDTA tubes. Broader study findings: Preferential use of TRBV28, TRBJ1-2 and TRBJ2-5 was seen in persistent disease. Persistent Graves' disease cases displayed lower TCR diversity than newly diagnosed ones.

Library construction for TCR beta used iRepertoire HTBI primers and Arm-PCR of CDR3 regions. TCRdb re-called the multiplex PCR reads with MiXCR, one entry per CDR3 protein. This repertoire shows a few hundred thousand distinct CDR3 sequences, around 20% found once; its top ten account for about 27%. The chain links TRBV7-3 to TRBJ1-1; D not certain. The starting material was peripheral blood mononuclear cells (PBMCs), obtained when the disease was refractory, from a patient treated with antithyroid drugs. This clonotype was sampled from a female donor with Graves disease. CDR3 bases: TGTGCCAGCAGCTTAGGTCCAGCAAACACTGAAGCTTTCTTT. Translating gives CASSLGPANTEAFF.